The 26 T cell receptor beta chains listed next were all sequenced from one sample in a study of blood T cells in healthy people across ages. Through a sample-barcoded 5' primer and a J-beta primer mix, a second PCR was run for roughly 7 to 11 cycles. MiXCR was run by TCRdb on the 5' RACE reads, yielding one entry per CDR3 protein. The sample lists about 830,000 distinct CDR3 sequences, around two thirds occurring once. Material: blood. The origin of the receptors is a young man in good health.

This clonotype was counted ten times or more. This chain links TRBV2 with TRBJ2-3; possibly TRBD1 for D (5 bases). Germline assignment: CDR1 SNHLY and CDR2 FYNNEI. Trimming took off 7 bases at V and 5 bases at J, with 10 bases between the two ends. The CDR3 contains 12 residues. CDR3 residues: CASMNRRDTQYF. CDR3 bases: TGTGCCAGCATGAACAGGCGAGATACGCAGTATTTT.

This clonotype showed up just once. This rearrangement joins TRBV6-6 to TRBJ2-1, with 7 bases matching TRBD2. The CDR3 sequence is 17 residues long. Germline loops: CDR1 MNHNY, CDR2 SVGAGI (reference sequence). With V trimmed by 6 bases and J by 3 bases, 14 bases remained unmatched. CDR3 coding DNA: TGTGCCAGCAGCTTCCTCAGCCCGGGACTATTCTACAATGAGCAGTTCTTC. This sequence encodes CASSFLSPGLFYNEQFF.

This clonotype was picked up a small number of times. The chain couples TRBV29-1 to TRBJ2-7, with 7 bases that match TRBD1. This CDR3 region has 13 residues. V lost 7 bases to trimming and J lost 4 bases; unmatched junction nucleotides: 10. Germline-derived CDR1 and CDR2 are SQVTM and ANQGSEA. CDR3 amino acids: CSAATGNAYEQYF. The CDR3 DNA reads TGCAGCGCTGCGACAGGGAACGCTTACGAGCAGTACTTC.

At least ten counts were recorded for this clonotype. The chain links TRBV20-1 to TRBJ2-1; tentatively, D is TRBD1 or TRBD2 (5 bases each). Trimming left V 0 bases short and J 0 bases short, with 18 bases between. The CDR3 consists of 18 residues. Germline CDR1 reads DFQATT; CDR2 reads SNEGSKA (reference sequence). The CDR3 coding sequence is TGCAGTGCTAGAGATCCGAGGGGACGGCCAGGCTCCTACAATGAGCAGTTCTTC. It codes for CSARDPRGRPGSYNEQFF.

This clonotype was observed a few times. The CDR3 DNA reads TGTGCCAGCAGTCCTCAGTGGGGATACGAGCAGTACTTC. This codes for CASSPQWGYEQYF. The chain employs TRBV12-3 or TRBV12-4 and TRBJ2-7; unclear D gene. The CDR3 has 13 amino acids. Trimming removed 5 bases at V and 4 bases at J, with 12 bases between.

The genes are TRBV5-1 and TRBJ2-3; 11 bases fit TRBD2. Germline values: CDR1 SGHRS, CDR2 YFSETQ. V lost 4 bases and J lost 0; bases outside the gene matches: 7. CDR3 length: 17 amino acids. The CDR3 is CASSQPTSGGSTDTQYF. CDR3 DNA: TGCGCCAGCAGCCAGCCCACTAGCGGGGGTAGCACAGATACGCAGTATTTT.

The V call is TRBV5-1, the J call TRBJ1-2, with 9 bases lining up with TRBD1. V lost 2 bases, J lost 3 bases, and 2 bases stayed unmatched. Per germline, CDR1 SGHRS and CDR2 YFSETQ. This CDR3 contains 14 residues. The CDR3 spells CASSFDRGDYGYTF. CDR3 coding DNA: TGCGCCAGCAGCTTTGACAGGGGGGACTATGGCTACACCTTC.

This clonotype was counted once. This chain's CDR3 is CASSVFGGASYEQYF. Written as DNA, the CDR3 is TGTGCCAGCAGTGTCTTCGGGGGGGCCTCCTACGAGCAGTACTTC. The chain has TRBV27 and TRBJ2-7; 8 nucleotides match TRBD2. The CDR3 totals 15 residues. Germline V gene lookup returns CDR1 MNHEY and CDR2 SMNVEV (reference sequence). V was pared by 5 bases and J by 0 bases, with 6 bases of the junction left unmatched.

This sequence joins TRBV7-3 and TRBJ2-5; D gene unclear. The CDR3 loop spans 13 amino acids. Germline lookup yields CDR1 SGHTA and CDR2 FQGTGA. The V and J ends lost 6 bases and 5 bases respectively, with 13 bases between them. The CDR3 reads CASSFDPSETQYF. Written as DNA, the CDR3 is TGTGCCAGCAGTTTTGATCCCAGTGAGACCCAGTACTTC.

The chain joins TRBV25-1 to TRBJ1-2, with a possible D match to TRBD1 (6 bases). CDR1 and CDR2 (germline): MGHDK, SYGVNS. Trimming stripped 8 bases from V and 2 bases from J, with 18 bases between. The CDR3 runs to 15 residues. The CDR3 region is CASVTSRGRNYGYTF. In nucleotides, the CDR3 is TGTGCCAGCGTTACTTCCAGGGGTCGAAACTATGGCTACACCTTC.

This clonotype was observed a handful of times. The junction and the germline gene differ at one end; a read error may be behind it. This chain uses TRBV6-2 or TRBV6-3 with TRBJ2-7, with D tentatively TRBD1 (6 bases). CDR1 MNHEY and CDR2 SVGEGT come from the germline V gene. CDR3 size: 14 residues. CDR3 bases: TGTGCCAGCAGTTATCTCAGGGGCTCCCACGAGCAGTACTTC. This translates into CASSYLRGSHEQYF.

The chain links TRBV20-1 to TRBJ2-4, with 7 bases aligning to TRBD2. The CDR3 consists of 11 residues. The germline V gene has CDR1 DFQATT and CDR2 SNEGSKA (reference sequence). V shed 6 bases, J shed 8 bases, and the junction held 4 bases outside the gene matches. The CDR3 protein is CSAPRGYIQYF. The CDR3 DNA sequence: TGCAGTGCGCCGCGGGGGTACATTCAGTACTTC.

Only a few counts were recorded for this clonotype. The chain couples TRBV5-1 to TRBJ2-7; 10 nucleotides line up with TRBD1. CDR3 length: 16 residues. Germline trimming cut 1 base from V and 5 bases from J; bases unmatched to any gene: 9. Germline V gene sequence: CDR1 SGHRS, CDR2 YFSETQ. CDR3 in amino acids: CASSLPTGTGVDEQYF. The CDR3 DNA is TGCGCCAGCAGCTTGCCAACCGGGACAGGGGTTGACGAGCAGTACTTC.

The chain couples TRBV4-3 to TRBJ1-2; maybe TRBD1 (6 bases). The CDR3 spans 15 residues. Per germline, CDR1 LGHNA and CDR2 YSLEER. The V end was cut by 0 bases, the J end by 8 bases, with 16 bases between. The CDR3 region has the DNA TGCGCCAGCAGCCAAGATGAATGGGGGGCGAAGGGCTACACCTTC. Protein product: CASSQDEWGAKGYTF.

V and J are TRBV27 and TRBJ2-1, with 7 bases matching TRBD1. The germline V gene has CDR1 MNHEY and CDR2 SMNVEV (reference sequence). V shed 1 base and J 5 bases; nucleotides not matched to a gene: 5. The CDR3 sequence is 15 residues long. The CDR3 sequence: CASSLWGQHNNEQFF. The CDR3 coding sequence is TGTGCCAGCAGTTTATGGGGACAGCATAACAATGAGCAGTTCTTC.

The CDR3 is CSGWIGIYEQYF. The CDR3 DNA follows: TGCAGCGGGTGGATAGGGATCTACGAGCAGTACTTC. The chain carries TRBV29-1 and TRBJ2-7; D unresolved. Trimming cost V 7 bases and J 3 bases, with 13 bases left between them. The germline V gene encodes CDR1 SQVTM and CDR2 ANQGSEA. There are 12 residues in the CDR3.

J is TRBJ1-2 and V is TRBV7-9, with a possible D match to TRBD1 (5 bases). From germline, CDR1 is SEHNR and CDR2 FQNEAQ (reference sequence). The V gene lost 5 bases and the J gene lost 8 bases, with 15 bases spanning the gap. The CDR3 runs 13 residues. CDR3 nucleotides: TGTGCCAGCAGCCTACCGGGGGTTGGAGGCTACACCTTC. Its translation: CASSLPGVGGYTF.

The V call is TRBV24-1, the J call TRBJ2-1; the match to TRBD1 covers 11 bases. J lost 6 bases, V lost 6 bases, and 6 bases had no gene match. The germline gives CDR1 KGHDR, CDR2 SFDVKD. The length of the CDR3 is 15 residues. The CDR3 sequence: CATSTGTGGTNEQFF. The CDR3, as DNA: TGTGCCACCAGTACCGGGACAGGGGGTACCAATGAGCAGTTCTTC.

This chain joins TRBV10-3 and TRBJ2-7; 10 bases are a match to TRBD1. This CDR3 comprises 15 residues. The germline V gene encodes CDR1 ENHRY and CDR2 SYGVKD. Unmatched junction bases numbered 7, after V lost 7 bases and J lost 1 base. The CDR3 sequence: CAIMSGQGSSYEQYF. The CDR3 bases are TGTGCCATCATGTCGGGACAGGGGTCTTCCTACGAGCAGTACTTC.

This clonotype showed up just a few times. V is TRBV12-3 or TRBV12-4 and J is TRBJ2-5, with 9 bases fitting TRBD1. J gave up 4 bases and V 7 bases, and 7 bases lay outside the gene matches. The CDR3 contains 14 residues. Written as DNA, the CDR3 is TGTGCCAGCAAGGACAGGGGAGGAAGAGAGACCCAGTACTTC. Residues: CASKDRGGRETQYF.

The rearrangement joins TRBV2 to TRBJ2-1; possibly TRBD2 for D (5 bases). The CDR3 loop spans 11 amino acids. The germline V gene encodes CDR1 SNHLY and CDR2 FYNNEI. Deletions cut 6 bases from V and 9 bases from J, with 9 bases between. CDR3 in amino acids: CASRDEGEQFF. CDR3 coding DNA: TGTGCCAGCAGAGATGAGGGTGAGCAGTTCTTC.

The genes are TRBV7-3 and TRBJ2-2, with D possibly being TRBD1 (6 bases). The CDR3 extends over 16 amino acids. The V end lost 1 base, the J end lost 6 bases, and 15 bases lay between the germline ends. Looked up from germline, CDR1 is SGHTA and CDR2 is FQGTGA. The CDR3 DNA reads as TGTGCCAGCAGCTTAAACGGAAAGGGGGTATCCGGGGAGCTGTTTTTT. Protein product: CASSLNGKGVSGELFF.

This chain joins TRBV29-1 and TRBJ1-1; 9 nucleotides line up with TRBD1. Trimming cost V 7 bases and J 4 bases; bases outside gene matches: 4. The CDR3 sequence is 12 residues long. Germline-derived CDR1 and CDR2 are SQVTM and ANQGSEA. This CDR3 reads CSAMTGGTEAFF. CDR3 nucleotide sequence: TGCAGCGCAATGACAGGGGGCACTGAAGCTTTCTTT. Full variable domain (outside the CDR3, taken from reference TRBV29-1 and TRBJ1-1): SAVISQKPSRDICQRGTSLTIQCQVDSQVTMMFWYRQQPGQSLTLIATANQGSEATYESGFVIDKFPISRPNLTFSTLTVSNMSPEDSSIYLCSAMTGGTEAFFGQGTRLTVV.

The gene calls are TRBV7-9 and TRBJ2-1; D is ambiguous. This CDR3 is built from 12 residues. V was trimmed by 1 base and J by 12 bases, leaving 10 bases between them. Looked up from germline, CDR1 is SEHNR and CDR2 is FQNEAQ (reference sequence). This CDR3 is CASSLEGGLQFF. In nucleotides, the CDR3 is TGTGCCAGCAGCTTAGAAGGTGGGCTGCAGTTCTTC.

This clonotype was seen only a few times. The rearrangement uses TRBV27 and TRBJ2-3; 9 positions match TRBD2. J was trimmed by 2 bases and V by 4 bases; bases with no gene match: 7. Germline assignment: CDR1 MNHEY and CDR2 SMNVEV (reference sequence). The CDR3 totals 16 residues. This CDR3 reads CASSSILAGNTDTQYF. The CDR3 DNA reads as TGTGCCAGCAGTTCCATTCTAGCGGGGAACACAGATACGCAGTATTTT.

This chain uses TRBV14 with TRBJ1-2; D is perhaps TRBD1 (5 bases). The CDR3 is 14 residues long. The germline V gene encodes CDR1 SGHDN and CDR2 FVKESK. The ends were cut back, 4 bases at V and 2 bases at J, with 11 bases in the middle. The DNA for the CDR3 is TGTGCCAGCAGCCCCTCAAGACAGAACTATGGCTACACCTTC. It specifies CASSPSRQNYGYTF. Full variable domain (remainder filled in from reference TRBV14 and TRBJ1-2): EAGVTQFPSHSVIEKGQTVTLRCDPISGHDNLYWYRRVMGKEIKFLLHFVKESKQDESGMPNNRFLAERTGGTYSTLKVQPAELEDSGVYFCASSPSRQNYGYTFGSGTRLTVV.